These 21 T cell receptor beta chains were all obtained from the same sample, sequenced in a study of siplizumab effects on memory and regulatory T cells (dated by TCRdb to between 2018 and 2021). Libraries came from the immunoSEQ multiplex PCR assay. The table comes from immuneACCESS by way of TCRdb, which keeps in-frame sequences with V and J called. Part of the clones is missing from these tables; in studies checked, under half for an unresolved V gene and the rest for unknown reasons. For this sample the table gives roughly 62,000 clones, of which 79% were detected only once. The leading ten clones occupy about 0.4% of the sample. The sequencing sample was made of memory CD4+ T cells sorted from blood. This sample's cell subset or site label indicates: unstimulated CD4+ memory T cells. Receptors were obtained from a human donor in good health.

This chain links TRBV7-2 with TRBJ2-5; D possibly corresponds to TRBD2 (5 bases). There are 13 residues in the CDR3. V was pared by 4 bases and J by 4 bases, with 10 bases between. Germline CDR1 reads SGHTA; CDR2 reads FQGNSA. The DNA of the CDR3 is TGTGCCAGCAGCTCCAGAAGCGGAGAGACCCAGTACTTC. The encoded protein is CASSSRSGETQYF.

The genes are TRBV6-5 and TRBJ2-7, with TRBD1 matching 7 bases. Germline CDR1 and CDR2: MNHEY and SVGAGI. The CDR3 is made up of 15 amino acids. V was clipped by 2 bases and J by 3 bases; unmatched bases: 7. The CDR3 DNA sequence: TGTGCCAGCAGTTACGATGCGACAGGGTTCTACGAGCAGTACTTC. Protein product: CASSYDATGFYEQYF.

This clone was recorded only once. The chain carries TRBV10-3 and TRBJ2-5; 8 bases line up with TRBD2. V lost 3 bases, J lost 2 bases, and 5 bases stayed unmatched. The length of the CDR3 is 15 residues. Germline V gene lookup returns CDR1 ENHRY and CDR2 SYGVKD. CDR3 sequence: CAISDGGAYQETQYF. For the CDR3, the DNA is TGTGCCATCAGTGACGGGGGGGCTTATCAAGAGACCCAGTACTTC.

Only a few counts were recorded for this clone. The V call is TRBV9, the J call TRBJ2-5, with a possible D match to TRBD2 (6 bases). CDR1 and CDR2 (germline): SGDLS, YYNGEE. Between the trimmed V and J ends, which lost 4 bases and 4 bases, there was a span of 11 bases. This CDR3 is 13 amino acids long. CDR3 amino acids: CASSLRDLETQYF. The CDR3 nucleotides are TGTGCCAGCAGCCTCCGGGACTTAGAGACCCAGTACTTC. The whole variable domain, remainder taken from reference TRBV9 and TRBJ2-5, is DSGVTQTPKHLITATGQRVTLRCSPRSGDLSVYWYQQSLDQGLQFLIQYYNGEERAKGNILERFSAQQFPDLHSELNLSSLELGDSALYFCASSLRDLETQYFGPGTRLLVL.

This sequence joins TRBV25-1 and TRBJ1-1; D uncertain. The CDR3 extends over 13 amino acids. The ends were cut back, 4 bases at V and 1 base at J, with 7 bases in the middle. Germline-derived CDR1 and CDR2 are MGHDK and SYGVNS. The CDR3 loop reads CASSAFENTEAFF. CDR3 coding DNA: TGTGCCAGCAGTGCCTTCGAGAACACTGAAGCTTTCTTT.

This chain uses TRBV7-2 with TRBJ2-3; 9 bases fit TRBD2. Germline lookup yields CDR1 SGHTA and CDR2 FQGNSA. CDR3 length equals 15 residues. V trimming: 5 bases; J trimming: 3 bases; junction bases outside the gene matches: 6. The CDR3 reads CASSPLSGGTDTQYF. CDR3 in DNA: TGTGCCAGCAGCCCGTTGAGCGGGGGGACAGATACGCAGTATTTT.

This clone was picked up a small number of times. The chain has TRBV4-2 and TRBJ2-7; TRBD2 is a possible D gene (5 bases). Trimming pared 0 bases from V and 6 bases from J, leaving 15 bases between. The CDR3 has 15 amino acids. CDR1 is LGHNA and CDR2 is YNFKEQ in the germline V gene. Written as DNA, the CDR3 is TGTGCCAGCAGCCAAGATCGAGGCGGACTCGCCGAGCAGTACTTC. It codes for CASSQDRGGLAEQYF.

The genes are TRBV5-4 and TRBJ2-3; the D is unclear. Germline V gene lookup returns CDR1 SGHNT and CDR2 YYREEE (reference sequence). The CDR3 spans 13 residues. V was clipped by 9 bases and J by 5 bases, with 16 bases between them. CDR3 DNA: TGTGCCACCACGGACCCGATAAAAGATACGCAGTATTTT. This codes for CATTDPIKDTQYF.

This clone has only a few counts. CDR3 protein: CASSYLGTGSGYTF. The CDR3 bases are TGTGCCAGCAGCTACTTGGGGACAGGGAGCGGCTACACCTTC. The J gene is TRBJ1-2, the V gene TRBV7-2; 9 bases match TRBD1. V dropped 4 bases and J dropped 8; count of bases not matched to a gene: 8. Germline CDR1 is SGHTA and CDR2 is FQGNSA. The CDR3 runs 14 residues.

The CDR3 loop reads CASSFSTGYNEQFF. The CDR3, as DNA: TGTGCCAGCAGCTTCTCCACCGGTTACAATGAGCAGTTCTTC. The V call is TRBV7-2, the J call TRBJ2-1; D is undetermined. CDR1 and CDR2 from the germline V gene are SGHTA and FQGNSA. This CDR3 comprises 14 residues. V lost 3 bases to trimming and J lost 4 bases, with 10 bases between them.

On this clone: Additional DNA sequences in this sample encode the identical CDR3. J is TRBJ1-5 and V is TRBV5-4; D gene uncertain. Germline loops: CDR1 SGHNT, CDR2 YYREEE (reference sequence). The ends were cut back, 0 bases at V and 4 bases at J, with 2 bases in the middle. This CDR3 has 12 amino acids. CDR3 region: CASSLGNQPQHF. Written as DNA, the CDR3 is TGTGCCAGCAGCTTGGGAAATCAGCCCCAGCATTTT.

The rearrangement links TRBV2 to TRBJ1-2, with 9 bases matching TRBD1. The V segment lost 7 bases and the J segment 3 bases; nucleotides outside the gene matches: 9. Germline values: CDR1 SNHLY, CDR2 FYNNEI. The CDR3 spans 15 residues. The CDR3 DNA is TGTGCCAGCACCGCGACGGACAGGGGTTACTATGGCTACACCTTC. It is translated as CASTATDRGYYGYTF.

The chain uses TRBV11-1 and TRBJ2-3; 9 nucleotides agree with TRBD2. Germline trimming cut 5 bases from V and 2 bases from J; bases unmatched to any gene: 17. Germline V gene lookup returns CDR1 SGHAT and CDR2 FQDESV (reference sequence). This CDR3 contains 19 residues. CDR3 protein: CASSGRSGGDPKSTDTQYF. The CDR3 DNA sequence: TGTGCCAGCAGCGGACGTAGCGGGGGAGACCCCAAATCCACAGATACGCAGTATTTT.

CDR3 sequence reads: CASSPGRGLGGANVLTF. In DNA form, the CDR3 reads TGTGCCAGCAGCCCCGGTCGGGGGCTAGGAGGGGCCAACGTCCTGACTTTC. The chain combines TRBV14 with TRBJ2-6; the D call may be TRBD1 or TRBD2 (6 bases each). Germline V gene sequence: CDR1 SGHDN, CDR2 FVKESK. The CDR3 has 17 amino acids. Between the trimmed V and J ends, which lost 4 bases and 4 bases, there was a span of 17 bases.

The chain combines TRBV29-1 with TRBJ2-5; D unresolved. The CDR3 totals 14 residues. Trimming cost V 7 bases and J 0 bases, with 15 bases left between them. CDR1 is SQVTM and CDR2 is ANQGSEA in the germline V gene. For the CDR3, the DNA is TGCAGCGCCCTATTAGGGCCGTACCAAGAGACCCAGTACTTC. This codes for CSALLGPYQETQYF.

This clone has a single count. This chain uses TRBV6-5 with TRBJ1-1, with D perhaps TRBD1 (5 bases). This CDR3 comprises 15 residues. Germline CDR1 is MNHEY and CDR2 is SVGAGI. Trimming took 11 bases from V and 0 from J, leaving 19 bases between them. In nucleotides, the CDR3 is TGTGCCGCCTGGGGAGAGGGACGGATGAACACTGAAGCTTTCTTT. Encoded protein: CAAWGEGRMNTEAFF.

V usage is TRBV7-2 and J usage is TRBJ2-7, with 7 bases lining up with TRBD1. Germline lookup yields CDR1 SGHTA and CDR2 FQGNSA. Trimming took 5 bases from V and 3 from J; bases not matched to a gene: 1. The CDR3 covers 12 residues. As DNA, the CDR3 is TGTGCCAGCAGCCGACAGGGCTACGAGCAGTACTTC. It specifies CASSRQGYEQYF.

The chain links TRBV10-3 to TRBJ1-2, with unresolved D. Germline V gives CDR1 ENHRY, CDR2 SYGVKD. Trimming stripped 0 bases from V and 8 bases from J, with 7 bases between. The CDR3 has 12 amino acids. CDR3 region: CAISESGVGYTF. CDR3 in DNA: TGTGCCATCAGTGAGTCCGGGGTGGGCTACACCTTC.

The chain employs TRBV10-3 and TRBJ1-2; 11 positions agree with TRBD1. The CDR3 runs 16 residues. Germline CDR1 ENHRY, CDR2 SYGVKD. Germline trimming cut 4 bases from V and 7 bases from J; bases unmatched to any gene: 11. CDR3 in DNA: TGTGCCATCAGTGGGGGGACAGGGGGGACAACTGGTGGCTACACCTTC. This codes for CAISGGTGGTTGGYTF.

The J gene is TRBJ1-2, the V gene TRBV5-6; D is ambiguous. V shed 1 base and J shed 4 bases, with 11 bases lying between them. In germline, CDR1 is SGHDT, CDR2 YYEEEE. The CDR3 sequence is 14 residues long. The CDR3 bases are TGTGCCAGCAGCTTGAAGGGATTGATCTATGGCTACACCTTC. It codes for CASSLKGLIYGYTF.

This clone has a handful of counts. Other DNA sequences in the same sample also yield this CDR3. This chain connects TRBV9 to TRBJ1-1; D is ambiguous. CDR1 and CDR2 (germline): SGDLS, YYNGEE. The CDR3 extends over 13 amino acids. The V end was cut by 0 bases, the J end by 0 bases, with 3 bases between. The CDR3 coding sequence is TGTGCCAGCAGCGTAGAAGTGAACACTGAAGCTTTCTTT. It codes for CASSVEVNTEAFF.